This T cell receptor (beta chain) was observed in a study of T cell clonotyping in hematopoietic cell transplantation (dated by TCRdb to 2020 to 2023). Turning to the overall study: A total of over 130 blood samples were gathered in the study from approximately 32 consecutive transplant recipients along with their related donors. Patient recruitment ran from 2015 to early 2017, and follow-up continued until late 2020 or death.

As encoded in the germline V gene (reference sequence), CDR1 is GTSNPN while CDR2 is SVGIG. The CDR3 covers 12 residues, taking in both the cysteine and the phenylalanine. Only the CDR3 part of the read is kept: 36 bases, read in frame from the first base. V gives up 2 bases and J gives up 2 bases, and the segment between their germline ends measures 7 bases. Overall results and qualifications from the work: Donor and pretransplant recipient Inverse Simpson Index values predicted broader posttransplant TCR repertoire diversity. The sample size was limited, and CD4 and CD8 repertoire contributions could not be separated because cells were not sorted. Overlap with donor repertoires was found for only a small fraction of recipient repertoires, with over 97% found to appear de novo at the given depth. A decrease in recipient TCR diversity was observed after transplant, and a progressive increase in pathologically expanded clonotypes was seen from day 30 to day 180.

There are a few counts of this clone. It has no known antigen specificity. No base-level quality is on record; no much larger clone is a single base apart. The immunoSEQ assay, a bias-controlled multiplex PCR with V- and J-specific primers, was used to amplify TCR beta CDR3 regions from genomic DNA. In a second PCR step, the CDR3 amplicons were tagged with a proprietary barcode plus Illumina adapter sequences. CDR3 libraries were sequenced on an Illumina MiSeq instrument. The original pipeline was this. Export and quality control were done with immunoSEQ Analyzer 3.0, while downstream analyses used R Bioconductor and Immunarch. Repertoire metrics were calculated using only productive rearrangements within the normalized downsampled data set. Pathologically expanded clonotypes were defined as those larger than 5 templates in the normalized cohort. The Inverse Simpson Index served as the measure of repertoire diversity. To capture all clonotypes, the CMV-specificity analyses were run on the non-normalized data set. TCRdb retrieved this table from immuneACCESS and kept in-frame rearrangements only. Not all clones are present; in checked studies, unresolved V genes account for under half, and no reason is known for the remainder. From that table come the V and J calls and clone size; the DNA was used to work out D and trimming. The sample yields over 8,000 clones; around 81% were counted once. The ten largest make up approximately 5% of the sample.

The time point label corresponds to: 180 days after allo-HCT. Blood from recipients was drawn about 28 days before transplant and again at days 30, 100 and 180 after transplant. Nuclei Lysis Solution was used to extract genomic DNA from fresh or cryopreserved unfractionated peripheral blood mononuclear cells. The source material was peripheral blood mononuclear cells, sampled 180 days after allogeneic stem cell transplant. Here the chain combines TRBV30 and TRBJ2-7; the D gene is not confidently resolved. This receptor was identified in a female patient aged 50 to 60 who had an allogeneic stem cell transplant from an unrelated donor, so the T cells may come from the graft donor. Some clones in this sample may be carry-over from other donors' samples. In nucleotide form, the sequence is TGTGCCTGGAGTCCGGGTACCTACGAGCAGTACTTC. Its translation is CAWSPGTYEQYF.